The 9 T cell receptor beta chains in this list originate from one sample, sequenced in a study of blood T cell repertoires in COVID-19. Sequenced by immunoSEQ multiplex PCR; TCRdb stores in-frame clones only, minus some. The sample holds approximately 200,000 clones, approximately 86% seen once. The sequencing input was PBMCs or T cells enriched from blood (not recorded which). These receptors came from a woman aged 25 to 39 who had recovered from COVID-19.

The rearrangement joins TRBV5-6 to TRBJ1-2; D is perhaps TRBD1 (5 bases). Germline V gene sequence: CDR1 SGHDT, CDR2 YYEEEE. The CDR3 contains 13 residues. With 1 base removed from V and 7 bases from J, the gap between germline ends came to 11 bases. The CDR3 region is CASSLLGTGGYTF. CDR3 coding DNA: TGTGCCAGCAGCTTGTTGGGGACTGGTGGCTACACCTTC.

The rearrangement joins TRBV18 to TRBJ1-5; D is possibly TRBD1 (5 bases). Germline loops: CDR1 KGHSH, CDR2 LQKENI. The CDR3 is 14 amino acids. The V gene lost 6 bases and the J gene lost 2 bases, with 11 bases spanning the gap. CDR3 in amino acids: CASSRAAGNQPQHF. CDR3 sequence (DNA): TGTGCCAGCTCCAGGGCGGCGGGCAATCAGCCCCAGCATTTT. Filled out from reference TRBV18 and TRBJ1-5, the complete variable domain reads NAGVMQNPRHLVRRRGQEARLRCSPMKGHSHVYWYRQLPEEGLKFMVYLQKENIIDESGMPKERFSAEFPKEGPSILRIQQVVRGDSAAYFCASSRAAGNQPQHFGDGTRLSIL.

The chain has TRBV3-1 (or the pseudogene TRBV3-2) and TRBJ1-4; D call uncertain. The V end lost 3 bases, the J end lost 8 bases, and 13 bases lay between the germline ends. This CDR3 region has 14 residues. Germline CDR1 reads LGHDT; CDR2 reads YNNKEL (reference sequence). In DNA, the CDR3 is TGTGCCAGCAGCCATGAGAGCCCCAGGGAAAAACTGTTTTTT. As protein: CASSHESPREKLFF.

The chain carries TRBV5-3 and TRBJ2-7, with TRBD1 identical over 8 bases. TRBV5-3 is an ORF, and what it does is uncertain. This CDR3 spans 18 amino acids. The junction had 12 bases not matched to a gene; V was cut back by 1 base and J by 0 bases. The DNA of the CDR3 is TGTGCCAGAAGCTTGTTTGGCAGGGGGCGGGCGAGCTCCTACGAGCAGTACTTC. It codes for CARSLFGRGRASSYEQYF.

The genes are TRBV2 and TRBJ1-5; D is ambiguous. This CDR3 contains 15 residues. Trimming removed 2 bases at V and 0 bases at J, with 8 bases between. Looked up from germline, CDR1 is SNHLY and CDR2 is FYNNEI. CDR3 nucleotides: TGTGCCAGCAGTGAAATGACTTATAGCAATCAGCCCCAGCATTTT. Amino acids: CASSEMTYSNQPQHF.

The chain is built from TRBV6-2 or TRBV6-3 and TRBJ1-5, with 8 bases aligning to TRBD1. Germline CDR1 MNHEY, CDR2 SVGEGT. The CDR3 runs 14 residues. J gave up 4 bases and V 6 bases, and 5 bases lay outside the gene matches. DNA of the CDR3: TGTGCCAGCAGCTCGGGACAGGAAAATCAGCCCCAGCATTTT. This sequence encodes CASSSGQENQPQHF.

DNA for the CDR3: TGTGCCAGCAGCACGGGACTAGCGGGAGGGGATTTCGCAAAAGAGACCCAGTACTTC. This encodes CASSTGLAGGDFAKETQYF. This chain connects TRBV9 to TRBJ2-5; the match to TRBD2 covers 16 bases. The CDR3 totals 19 residues. Germline V gives CDR1 SGDLS, CDR2 YYNGEE. The J segment lost 3 bases and the V segment lost 4 bases, leaving 12 bases of the junction unmatched.

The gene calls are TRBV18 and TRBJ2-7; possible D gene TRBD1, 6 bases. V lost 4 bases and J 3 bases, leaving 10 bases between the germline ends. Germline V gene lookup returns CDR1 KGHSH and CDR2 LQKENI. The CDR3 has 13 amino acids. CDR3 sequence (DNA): TGTGCCAGCTCACAAACGACAGGCTACGAGCAGTACTTC. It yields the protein CASSQTTGYEQYF.

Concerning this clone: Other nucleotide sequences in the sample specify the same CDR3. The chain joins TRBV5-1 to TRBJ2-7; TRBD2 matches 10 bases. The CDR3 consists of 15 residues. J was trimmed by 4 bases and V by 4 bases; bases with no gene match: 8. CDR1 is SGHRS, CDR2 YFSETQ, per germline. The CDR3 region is CASSPGLAGVYEQYF. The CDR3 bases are TGCGCCAGCAGCCCCGGCCTAGCGGGAGTGTACGAGCAGTACTTC.